Presented here are 27 T cell receptor beta chains from one specimen sequenced in a study of T cell changes during pregnancy in multiple sclerosis. Assay: immunoSEQ multiplex PCR; the TCRdb copy retains only in-frame clones and omits some. The sample lists about 45,000 clones; around 90% were seen once. Sequenced here: CD4+ T cells from peripheral blood mononuclear cells, sampled before pregnancy. All receptors come from a female donor with multiple sclerosis, enrolled in a pregnancy study.

The chain joins TRBV5-4 to TRBJ2-5, with 15 bases that match TRBD2. This CDR3 spans 19 amino acids. Germline V CDR1 and CDR2: SGHNT, YYREEE (reference sequence). V was clipped by 0 bases and J by 2 bases; unmatched bases: 8. In DNA, the CDR3 is TGTGCCAGCAGCTTGGGGGGACTAGCGGGAGGTAGGGGGCAAGAGACCCAGTACTTC. It specifies CASSLGGLAGGRGQETQYF.

The J gene is TRBJ1-2, the V gene TRBV5-1; D is unclear. V lost 3 bases, J lost 3 bases, and 15 bases lay in between. Looked up from germline, CDR1 is SGHRS and CDR2 is YFSETQ. This CDR3 is 15 amino acids long. The CDR3: CASSSSGGSHYGYTF. In nucleotides, the CDR3 is TGCGCCAGCAGCTCCTCGGGAGGGTCACACTATGGCTACACCTTC. Variable domain in full (rest from reference TRBV5-1 and TRBJ1-2): KAGVTQTPRYLIKTRGQQVTLSCSPISGHRSVSWYQQTPGQGLQFLFEYFSETQRNKGNFPGRFSGRQFSNSRSEMNVSTLELGDSALYLCASSSSGGSHYGYTFGSGTRLTVV.

The chain is built from TRBV7-6 and TRBJ2-3; 11 positions agree with TRBD1. This CDR3 region has 16 residues. J gave up 2 bases and V 3 bases, and 4 bases lay outside the gene matches. CDR1 is SGHVS, CDR2 FNYEAQ, per germline. The CDR3 protein is CASSLGTGGPTDTQYF. DNA for the CDR3: TGTGCCAGCAGCTTGGGGACAGGGGGACCCACAGATACGCAGTATTTT.

V and J are TRBV9 and TRBJ2-3, with TRBD2 identical over 7 bases. The ends lost 0 bases at V and 3 bases at J; junction bases unmatched: 10. The CDR3 contains 17 residues. Per germline, CDR1 SGDLS and CDR2 YYNGEE. CDR3 sequence reads: CASSVEVRQGGTDTQYF. The CDR3, as DNA: TGTGCCAGCAGCGTAGAAGTCCGGCAGGGAGGGACAGATACGCAGTATTTT. The whole variable domain, filled in from reference TRBV9 and TRBJ2-3, reads DSGVTQTPKHLITATGQRVTLRCSPRSGDLSVYWYQQSLDQGLQFLIQYYNGEERAKGNILERFSAQQFPDLHSELNLSSLELGDSALYFCASSVEVRQGGTDTQYFGPGTRLTVL.

The chain joins TRBV27 to TRBJ2-7; 15 bases align to TRBD2. CDR3 length equals 17 residues. Germline V gives CDR1 MNHEY, CDR2 SMNVEV (reference sequence). The ends lost 3 bases at V and 2 bases at J; junction bases unmatched: 5. CDR3 coding DNA: TGTGCCAGCAGTTTTGGACTAGCGGGAGGGCTTCCCTACGAGCAGTACTTC. Protein product: CASSFGLAGGLPYEQYF.

This clone was seen a handful of times. This chain connects TRBV25-1 to TRBJ1-5; D may be TRBD1 (6 bases). Germline lookup yields CDR1 MGHDK and CDR2 SYGVNS. The CDR3 is made up of 13 amino acids. V was pared by 6 bases and J by 4 bases, with 10 bases between. CDR3 DNA: TGTGCCAGCAGGGACAGTGATAATCAGCCCCAGCATTTT. Translated, it gives CASRDSDNQPQHF.

The rearrangement uses TRBV4-3 and TRBJ1-6; no firm D call. The CDR3 is 14 residues long. In germline, CDR1 is LGHNA, CDR2 YSLEER. Between the trimmed V and J ends, which lost 0 bases and 6 bases, there was a span of 6 bases. This CDR3 is CASSQDWSNSPLHF. The CDR3 DNA reads as TGCGCCAGCAGCCAAGATTGGAGTAATTCACCCCTCCACTTT.

The chain couples TRBV6-6 to TRBJ2-1, with a possible D match to TRBD1 (6 bases). Trimming took off 5 bases at V and 8 bases at J, with 19 bases between the two ends. The CDR3 consists of 15 residues. CDR1 and CDR2 (germline): MNHNY, SVGAGI (reference sequence). The CDR3 nucleotides are TGTGCCAGCAGTGTAGGGACACCGGGCAGGGATGAGCAGTTCTTC. Its protein product is CASSVGTPGRDEQFF.

The V and J genes are TRBV4-2 and TRBJ2-3; TRBD2 agrees at 10 bases. The CDR3 consists of 18 residues. Germline V gene data show CDR1 as LGHNA and CDR2 as YNFKEQ. Germline trimming cut 4 bases from V and 0 bases from J; bases unmatched to any gene: 10. The chain's CDR3 is CASSPSGGARSSTDTQYF. The CDR3 DNA is TGTGCCAGCAGCCCAAGCGGGGGGGCCCGCTCTAGCACAGATACGCAGTATTTT.

The chain employs TRBV5-1 and TRBJ2-7, with D perhaps matching TRBD2 (6 bases). The CDR3 extends over 16 amino acids. CDR1 is SGHRS, CDR2 YFSETQ, per germline. Trimming removed 4 bases at V and 6 bases at J, with 23 bases between. CDR3 residues: CASSLPPGAPGAEQYF. The CDR3 DNA is TGCGCCAGCAGCCTGCCCCCTGGAGCCCCGGGAGCCGAGCAGTACTTC.

The J gene is TRBJ1-1, the V gene TRBV6-4, with a tentative D call TRBD1 (6 bases). The germline V and J ends were trimmed by 9 bases and 2 bases, with 22 bases remaining between them. This CDR3 has 16 amino acids. From germline, CDR1 is MRHNA and CDR2 SNTAGT. The CDR3 DNA is TGTGCCAGTAGCGGGGGGGGGCCCGCGGGTAACACTGAAGCTTTCTTT. Translating gives CASSGGGPAGNTEAFF.

The V call is TRBV6-6, the J call TRBJ2-1, with TRBD2 as a possible D gene (7 bases). Germline V gives CDR1 MNHNY, CDR2 SVGAGI (reference sequence). This CDR3 comprises 14 residues. Trimming cost V 8 bases and J 0 bases, with 11 bases left between them. The CDR3 DNA reads TGTGCCAGCCGGGGGGCTAGCTCCTACAATGAGCAGTTCTTC. Amino acids: CASRGASSYNEQFF.

The chain has TRBV7-2 and TRBJ2-1; perhaps TRBD1 as D (5 bases). Germline CDR1 is SGHTA and CDR2 is FQGNSA. V lost 5 bases and J lost 4, with 12 bases in between. This CDR3 has 14 amino acids. CDR3 DNA sequence: TGTGCCAGCAGCAGACGCCAGGGTTACAATGAGCAGTTCTTC. It encodes CASSRRQGYNEQFF.

The V and J genes are TRBV11-2 and TRBJ1-3; D might be TRBD1 (6 bases). The CDR3 loop spans 15 amino acids. V was pared by 5 bases and J by 2 bases, with 13 bases between. Germline-derived CDR1 and CDR2 are SGHAT and FQNNGV. Here the CDR3 DNA reads TGTGCCAGCAGCCGGGGGGCAGGGGCTGGAAACACCATATATTTT. It yields the protein CASSRGAGAGNTIYF.

The chain carries TRBV10-3 and TRBJ1-1; D is possibly TRBD1 (6 bases). V lost 9 bases to trimming and J lost 4 bases, with 18 bases between them. The CDR3 has 14 amino acids. In germline, CDR1 is ENHRY, CDR2 SYGVKD. The CDR3 DNA is TGTGCCATTAAAGCAGGGGTTTCCGTCACTGAAGCTTTCTTT. This codes for CAIKAGVSVTEAFF.

This chain joins TRBV10-3 and TRBJ2-3; tentatively, D is TRBD1 (6 bases). The CDR3 totals 13 residues. The V end lost 8 bases, the J end lost 4 bases, and 13 bases lay between the germline ends. Germline CDR1 ENHRY, CDR2 SYGVKD. CDR3 sequence (DNA): TGTGCCATCCGGCCAGGGGCAGCAGATACGCAGTATTTT. Protein sequence: CAIRPGAADTQYF.

V usage is TRBV5-1 and J usage is TRBJ2-1; D may be TRBD1 (6 bases). Germline assignment: CDR1 SGHRS and CDR2 YFSETQ. This CDR3 contains 12 residues. Trimming shortened V by 5 bases and J by 10 bases, and 13 bases separated the two germline ends. The CDR3 protein is CASRGTGNEQFF. DNA for the CDR3: TGCGCCAGCAGGGGAACAGGGAACGAGCAGTTCTTC.

This chain joins TRBV5-4 and TRBJ2-7; 9 nucleotides agree with TRBD2. CDR3 length: 17 residues. Germline loops: CDR1 SGHNT, CDR2 YYREEE (reference sequence). Unmatched junction bases numbered 13, after V lost 3 bases and J lost 3 bases. The CDR3 nucleotides are TGTGCCAGCAGCTCCCGTTGGGGGGCTAGCGGGATCTACGAGCAGTACTTC. Encoded protein: CASSSRWGASGIYEQYF.

The V and J genes are TRBV9 and TRBJ2-5; 12 bases align to TRBD2. Germline V lookup: CDR1 SGDLS, CDR2 YYNGEE. Trimming at V came to 0 bases and at J to 5 bases, leaving 8 bases not matched to a gene. The CDR3 is made up of 17 amino acids. As DNA, the CDR3 is TGTGCCAGCAGCGTAGGCGCTAGCGGGGGGGCCAAGGAGACCCAGTACTTC. Protein product: CASSVGASGGAKETQYF.

V gene TRBV7-8 combines with J gene TRBJ2-1; 8 nucleotides line up with TRBD2. Unmatched junction bases numbered 12, after V lost 5 bases and J lost 12 bases. CDR1 and CDR2 from the germline V gene are SGHVS and FQNEAQ. This CDR3 contains 14 residues. CDR3 in DNA: TGTGCCAGCAGCCAGGGACTAGGTGGCGTAGGGCAGTTCTTC. Translating it yields CASSQGLGGVGQFF.

This clone occurred once. The chain recombines TRBV28 with TRBJ1-1; TRBD1 might be the D (5 bases). The CDR3 extends over 11 amino acids. Germline V CDR1 and CDR2: MDHEN, SYDVKM. V lost 10 bases and J lost 2, with 8 bases in between. The DNA of the CDR3 is TGTGCCATTAGGGGTAACACTGAAGCTTTCTTT. Translation: CAIRGNTEAFF.

J is TRBJ1-5 and V is TRBV19; 10 nucleotides line up with TRBD1. Germline-derived CDR1 and CDR2 are LNHDA and SQIVND (reference sequence). The CDR3 sequence is 14 residues long. With V trimmed by 7 bases and J by 5 bases, 5 bases remained unmatched. This CDR3 reads CASMGDRGYQPQHF. The DNA of the CDR3 is TGTGCCAGTATGGGGGACAGGGGTTATCAGCCCCAGCATTTT.

The chain employs TRBV10-3 and TRBJ1-1; a possible D gene is TRBD1 (6 bases). CDR3 length: 14 amino acids. V lost 3 bases to trimming and J lost 0 bases, with 8 bases between them. CDR1 and CDR2 (germline): ENHRY, SYGVKD. CDR3 sequence: CAISETGMNTEAFF. The CDR3 nucleotides read TGTGCCATCAGTGAAACAGGGATGAACACTGAAGCTTTCTTT.

This clone was seen only once. The chain is built from TRBV6-1 and TRBJ1-2; 8 nucleotides align to TRBD1. With V trimmed by 4 bases and J by 3 bases, 1 base remained unmatched. The CDR3 contains 13 residues. The germline V gene has CDR1 MNHNS and CDR2 SASEGT. CDR3 protein: CASSVTGDYGYTF. DNA of the CDR3: TGTGCCAGCAGTGTGACAGGGGACTATGGCTACACCTTC.

The J gene is TRBJ1-1, the V gene TRBV18, with 9 bases identical to TRBD1. The junction had 5 bases not matched to a gene; V was cut back by 5 bases and J by 4 bases. Germline loops: CDR1 KGHSH, CDR2 LQKENI. CDR3 length: 14 amino acids. CDR3 nucleotide sequence: TGTGCCAGCTCAGCCGGGACAGGGATCACTGAAGCTTTCTTT. Translation: CASSAGTGITEAFF.

This clone was observed once. This rearrangement joins TRBV11-1 to TRBJ2-3; D perhaps matches TRBD2 (7 bases). The germline CDR1 and CDR2 sequences are SGHAT and FQDESV (reference sequence). The CDR3 has 14 residues. V gave up 5 bases and J gave up 2 bases, with 11 bases separating them. The CDR3 region is CASSRGAATDTQYF. In DNA, the CDR3 is TGTGCCAGCAGCCGGGGGGCCGCCACAGATACGCAGTATTTT. The full variable domain, completed using reference TRBV11-1 and TRBJ2-3, is EAEVAQSPRYKITEKSQAVAFWCDPISGHATLYWYRQILGQGPELLVQFQDESVVDDSQLPKDRFSAERLKGVDSTLKIQPAELGDSAMYLCASSRGAATDTQYFGPGTRLTVL.

The V gene is TRBV4-2, the J gene TRBJ2-1; 10 bases are a match to TRBD2. Germline loops: CDR1 LGHNA, CDR2 YNFKEQ. Trimming took 0 bases from V and 7 from J; bases not matched to a gene: 9. The CDR3 totals 17 residues. CDR3 loop: CASSQDALAGSGNEQFF. The CDR3 nucleotides read TGTGCCAGCAGCCAAGATGCACTAGCGGGAAGTGGGAATGAGCAGTTCTTC.